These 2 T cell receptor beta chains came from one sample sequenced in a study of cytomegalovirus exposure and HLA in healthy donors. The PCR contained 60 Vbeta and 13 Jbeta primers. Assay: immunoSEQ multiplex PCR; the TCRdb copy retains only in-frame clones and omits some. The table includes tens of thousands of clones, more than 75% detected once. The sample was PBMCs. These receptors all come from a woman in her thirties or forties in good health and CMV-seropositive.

CDR3 loop: CASSLVGGNTDTQYF. As DNA, the CDR3 is TGTGCCAGCAGCTTAGTCGGGGGAAACACAGATACGCAGTATTTT. V and J are TRBV7-3 and TRBJ2-3; a possible D gene is TRBD2 (6 bases). The CDR3 length is 15 residues. Germline V gene sequence: CDR1 SGHTA, CDR2 FQGTGA. V was trimmed by 2 bases and J by 2 bases, leaving 11 bases between them.

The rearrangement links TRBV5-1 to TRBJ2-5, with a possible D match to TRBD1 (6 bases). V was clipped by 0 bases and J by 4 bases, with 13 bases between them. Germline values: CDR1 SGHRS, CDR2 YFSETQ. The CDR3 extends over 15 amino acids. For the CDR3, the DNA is TGCGCCAGCAGCTTGGAGCAGGGGAGTGGAGAGACCCAGTACTTC. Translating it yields CASSLEQGSGETQYF.